The T cell receptor (beta chain) under discussion was sequenced for a study of blood T cell repertoires in COVID-19. Study-wide context: From the United States, Italy and Spain came samples of acute and convalescent COVID-19. Sample material is recorded as cDNA or gDNA derived from T cells, B-cell-depleted T cells, or PBMCs.

Cohort placement rested on clinical history that participants reported themselves. This clone was seen once. Germline V gene data show CDR1 as MGHDK and CDR2 as SYGVNS. CDR3 size: 15 residues. V lost 4 bases and J lost 3, with 12 bases in between. The protocol was immunoSEQ multiplex PCR, while the TCRdb copy is restricted to in-frame clones and leaves out a portion. The table has around 250,000 clones, roughly nine tenths seen once. Source material: PBMCs or T cells enriched from blood (not recorded which). The V call is TRBV25-1, the J call TRBJ1-4; no firm D call. The TCR was taken from a human donor in a cohort exposed to, infected with or recovered from COVID-19 (not recorded which). The donor label of this sample is uncertain. The CDR3 sequence is CASSGEAEANEKLFF. CDR3 DNA: TGTGCCAGCAGTGGTGAGGCGGAGGCTAATGAAAAACTGTTTTTT.